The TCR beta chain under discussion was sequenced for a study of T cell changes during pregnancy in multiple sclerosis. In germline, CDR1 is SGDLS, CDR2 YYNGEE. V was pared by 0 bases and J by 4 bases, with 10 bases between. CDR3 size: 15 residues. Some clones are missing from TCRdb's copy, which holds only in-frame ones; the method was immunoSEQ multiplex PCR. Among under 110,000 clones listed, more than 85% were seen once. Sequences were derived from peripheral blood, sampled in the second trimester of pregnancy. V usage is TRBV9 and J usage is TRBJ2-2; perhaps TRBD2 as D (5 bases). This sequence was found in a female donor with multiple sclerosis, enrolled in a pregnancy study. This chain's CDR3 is CASSVEVGSTGELFF. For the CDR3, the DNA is TGTGCCAGCAGCGTAGAGGTAGGGAGCACCGGGGAGCTGTTTTTT. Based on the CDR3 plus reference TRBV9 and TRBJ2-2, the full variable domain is DSGVTQTPKHLITATGQRVTLRCSPRSGDLSVYWYQQSLDQGLQFLIQYYNGEERAKGNILERFSAQQFPDLHSELNLSSLELGDSALYFCASSVEVGSTGELFFGEGSRLTVL.